Shown below are 5 T cell receptor beta chains from a single sample sequenced in a study of tumor-infiltrating lymphocytes in primary liver carcinoma. The input was roughly 0.5 ug total RNA; TCR beta cDNA was made from it with a constant-region primer. Three nested multiplex PCR rounds, a slightly modified ARM-PCR method, built the TCR beta libraries. Primers for the first two PCR rounds were TRBV1-TRBV30 forward primers and a C-beta reverse primer (approximately 10 cycles per round). TCRdb re-derived calls from the multiplex PCR reads in MiXCR, one entry per CDR3 protein. The table has roughly 48,000 distinct CDR3 sequences, about 80% seen once. Co-extraction of RNA and DNA was performed on about 19-31 mg of unsorted bulk tissue. The sample consisted of liver tumor tissue from sampling region 3. Sample subset: tumor region T3, left-lateral pole. These receptors were obtained from a man aged 40-49 years with primary liver carcinoma and hepatitis B virus infection.

Concerning this clonotype: The CDR3 does not end in the conserved phenylalanine or tryptophan, so this is likely a read error. The rearrangement joins TRBV12-3 or TRBV12-4 to TRBJ2-1; TRBD2 agrees at 10 bases. The junction had 9 bases not matched to a gene; V was cut back by 7 bases and J by 9 bases. The CDR3 consists of 14 residues. The DNA of the CDR3 is TGTGCCAGCATTGTACTAGCGGGGCTTGGTGAGCAGTTCCTC. This translates into CASIVLAGLGEQFL.

This clonotype was found many times. The J gene is TRBJ2-7, the V gene TRBV28; 7 nucleotides align to TRBD1. The CDR3 contains 15 residues. The germline gives CDR1 MDHEN, CDR2 SYDVKM. Unmatched junction bases numbered 10, after V lost 6 bases and J lost 2 bases. The CDR3 coding sequence is TGTGCCAGCAGGCCACAGGGGTCGGGGACCTACGAGCAGTACTTC. Translation gives CASRPQGSGTYEQYF.

With regard to this clonotype: No conserved phenylalanine or tryptophan ends this CDR3, so it is likely a read error. The chain joins TRBV6-5 to TRBJ1-5; D is unclear. V was trimmed by 5 bases and J by 5 bases, leaving 10 bases between them. CDR3 length: 13 residues. The V gene's germline CDR1 is MNHEY and CDR2 SVGAGI. CDR3 amino acids: CASSKTTYQPQHS. As DNA, the CDR3 is TGTGCCAGCAGTAAGACAACCTATCAGCCCCAGCATTCT.

The rearrangement uses TRBV25-1 and TRBJ2-1; D is possibly TRBD1 (6 bases). This CDR3 is 16 amino acids long. Germline V gives CDR1 MGHDK, CDR2 SYGVNS. With 4 bases removed from V and 4 bases from J, the gap between germline ends came to 17 bases. The CDR3 here is CASSAIPRGLYNEQFF. The CDR3 DNA reads as TGTGCCAGCAGTGCTATTCCCAGGGGCCTTTACAATGAGCAGTTCTTC. Full variable domain (remainder filled in from reference TRBV25-1 and TRBJ2-1): EADIYQTPRYLVIGTGKKITLECSQTMGHDKMYWYQQDPGMELHLIHYSYGVNSTEKGDLSSESTVSRIRTEHFPLTLESARPSHTSQYLCASSAIPRGLYNEQFFGPGTRLTVL.

This chain's CDR3 is CASSLTDTAYQHYF. For the CDR3, the DNA is TGTGCCAGCAGCTTAACTGACACAGCCTACCAACATTACTTC. The V call is TRBV11-2, the J call TRBJ2-7; D is ambiguous. The germline V gene has CDR1 SGHAT and CDR2 FQNNGV. The V gene lost 2 bases and the J gene lost 13 bases, with 21 bases spanning the gap. There are 14 residues in the CDR3.